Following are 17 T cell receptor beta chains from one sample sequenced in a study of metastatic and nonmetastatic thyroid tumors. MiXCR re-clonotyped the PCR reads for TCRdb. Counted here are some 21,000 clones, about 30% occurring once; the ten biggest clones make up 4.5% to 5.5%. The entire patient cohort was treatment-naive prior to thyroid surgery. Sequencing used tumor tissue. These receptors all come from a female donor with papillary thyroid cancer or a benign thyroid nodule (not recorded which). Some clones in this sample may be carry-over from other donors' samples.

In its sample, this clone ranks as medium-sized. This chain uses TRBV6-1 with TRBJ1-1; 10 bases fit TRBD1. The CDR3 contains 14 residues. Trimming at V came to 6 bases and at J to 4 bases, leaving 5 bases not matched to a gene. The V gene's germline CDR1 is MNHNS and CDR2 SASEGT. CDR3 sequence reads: CASSPGQGSTEAFF. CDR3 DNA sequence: TGTGCCAGCAGCCCGGGACAGGGGAGCACTGAAGCTTTCTTT.

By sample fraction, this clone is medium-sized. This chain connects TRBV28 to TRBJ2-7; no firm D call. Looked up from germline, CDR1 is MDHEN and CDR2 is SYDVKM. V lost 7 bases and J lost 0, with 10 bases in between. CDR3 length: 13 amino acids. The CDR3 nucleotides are TGTGCCAGCATTCCACCGGGCTCCTACGAGCAGTACTTC. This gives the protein CASIPPGSYEQYF.

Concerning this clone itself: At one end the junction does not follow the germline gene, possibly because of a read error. The CDR3, as DNA: TGTGCCAGCATTTTAGTTACTAGCGGGGATACGCAGTATTTT. Residues: CASILVTSGDTQYF. The chain carries TRBV12-3 or TRBV12-4 and TRBJ2-3; 9 nucleotides line up with TRBD2. The length of the CDR3 is 14 residues.

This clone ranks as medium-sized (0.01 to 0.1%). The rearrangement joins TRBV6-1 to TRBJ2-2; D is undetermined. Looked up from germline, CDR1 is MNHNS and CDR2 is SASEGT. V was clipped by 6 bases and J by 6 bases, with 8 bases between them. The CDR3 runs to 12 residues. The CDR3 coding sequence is TGTGCCAGCAGCAACAACGCCGGGGAGCTGTTTTTT. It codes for CASSNNAGELFF.

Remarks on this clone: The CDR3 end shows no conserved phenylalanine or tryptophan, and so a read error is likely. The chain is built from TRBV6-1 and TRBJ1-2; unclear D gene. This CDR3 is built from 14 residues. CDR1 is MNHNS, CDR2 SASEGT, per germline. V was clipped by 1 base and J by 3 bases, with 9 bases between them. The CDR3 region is CASSEVVVHYGYTS. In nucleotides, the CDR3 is TGTGCCAGCAGTGAAGTGGTGGTCCACTATGGCTACACCTCC.

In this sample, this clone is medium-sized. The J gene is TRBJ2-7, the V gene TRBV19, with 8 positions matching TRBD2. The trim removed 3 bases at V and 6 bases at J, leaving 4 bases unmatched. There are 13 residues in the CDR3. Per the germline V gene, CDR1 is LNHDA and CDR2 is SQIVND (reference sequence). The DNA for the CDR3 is TGTGCCAGTAGTATGGGACTAGAGGGCGAGCAGTACTTC. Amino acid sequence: CASSMGLEGEQYF.

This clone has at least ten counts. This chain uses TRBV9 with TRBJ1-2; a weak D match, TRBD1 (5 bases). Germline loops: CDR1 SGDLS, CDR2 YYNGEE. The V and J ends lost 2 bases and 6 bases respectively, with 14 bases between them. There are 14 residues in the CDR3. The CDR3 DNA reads TGTGCCAGCAGCGTCACAGGTACGGGGGATGGCTACACCTTC. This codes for CASSVTGTGDGYTF.

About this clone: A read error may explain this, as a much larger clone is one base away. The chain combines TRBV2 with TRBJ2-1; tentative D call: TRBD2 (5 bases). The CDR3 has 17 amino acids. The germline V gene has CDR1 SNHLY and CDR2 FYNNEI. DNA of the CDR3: TGTGCTAGCAGTGTATCGAAGCGGATGAACTCTGGGAATGAGCAGTTCTTC. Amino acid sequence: CASSVSKRMNSGNEQFF. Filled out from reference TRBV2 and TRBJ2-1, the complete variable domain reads EPEVTQTPSHQVTQMGQEVILRCVPISNHLYFYWYRQILGQKVEFLVSFYNNEISEKSEIFDDQFSVERPDGSNFTLKIRSTKLEDSAMYFCASSVSKRMNSGNEQFFGPGTRLTVL.

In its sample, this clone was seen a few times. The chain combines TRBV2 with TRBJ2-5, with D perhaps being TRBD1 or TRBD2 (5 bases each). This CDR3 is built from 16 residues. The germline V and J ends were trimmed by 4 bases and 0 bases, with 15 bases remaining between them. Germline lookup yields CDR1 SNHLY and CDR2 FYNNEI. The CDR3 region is CASSVWDHLYQETQYF. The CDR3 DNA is TGTGCCAGCAGTGTGTGGGACCACCTGTACCAAGAGACCCAGTACTTC. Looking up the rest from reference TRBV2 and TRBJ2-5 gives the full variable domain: EPEVTQTPSHQVTQMGQEVILRCVPISNHLYFYWYRQILGQKVEFLVSFYNNEISEKSEIFDDQFSVERPDGSNFTLKIRSTKLEDSAMYFCASSVWDHLYQETQYFGPGTRLLVL.

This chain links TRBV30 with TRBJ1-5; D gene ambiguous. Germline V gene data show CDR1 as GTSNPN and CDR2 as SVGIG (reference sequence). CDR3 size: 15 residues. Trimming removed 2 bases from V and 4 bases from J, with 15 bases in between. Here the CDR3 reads CAWSMAGAQNQPQHF. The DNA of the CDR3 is TGTGCCTGGAGTATGGCAGGAGCACAAAATCAGCCCCAGCATTTT.

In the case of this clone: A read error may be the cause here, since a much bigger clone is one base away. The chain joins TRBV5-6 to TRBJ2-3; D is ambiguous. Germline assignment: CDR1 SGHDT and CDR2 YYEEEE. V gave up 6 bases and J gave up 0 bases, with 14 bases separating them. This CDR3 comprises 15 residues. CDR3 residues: CASIYRLSSTDTQYF. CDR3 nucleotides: TGTGCCAGCATCTATAGACTCTCTAGCACAGATACGCAGTATTTT.

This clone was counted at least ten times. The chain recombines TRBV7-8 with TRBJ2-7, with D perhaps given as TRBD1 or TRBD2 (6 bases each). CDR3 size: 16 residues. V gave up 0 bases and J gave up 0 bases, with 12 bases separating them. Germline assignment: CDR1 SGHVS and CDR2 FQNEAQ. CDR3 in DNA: TGTGCCAGCAGCTTAGCCGCCGGGGGCTCCTCCTACGAGCAGTACTTC. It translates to CASSLAAGGSSYEQYF.

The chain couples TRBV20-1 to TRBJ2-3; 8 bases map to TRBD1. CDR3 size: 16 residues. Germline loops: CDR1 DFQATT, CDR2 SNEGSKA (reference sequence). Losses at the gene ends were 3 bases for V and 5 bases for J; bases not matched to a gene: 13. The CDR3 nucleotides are TGCAGTGCTAGGGAGGCAGGGGGCCCAGGCAAAGATACGCAGTATTTT. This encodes CSAREAGGPGKDTQYF.

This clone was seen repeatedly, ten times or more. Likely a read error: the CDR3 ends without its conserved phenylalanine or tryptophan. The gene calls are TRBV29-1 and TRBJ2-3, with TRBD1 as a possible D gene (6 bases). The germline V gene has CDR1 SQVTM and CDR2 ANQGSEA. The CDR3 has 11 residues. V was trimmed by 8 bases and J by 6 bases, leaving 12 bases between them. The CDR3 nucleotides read TGCAGCTCGAGACAGGCGGATACGCAGTATCTT. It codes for CSSRQADTQYL.

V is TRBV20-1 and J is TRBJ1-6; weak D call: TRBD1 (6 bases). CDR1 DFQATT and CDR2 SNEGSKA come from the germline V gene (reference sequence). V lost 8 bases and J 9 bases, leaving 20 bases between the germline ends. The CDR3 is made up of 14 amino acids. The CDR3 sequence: CSSGEAKGASPLHF. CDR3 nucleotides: TGCAGTTCAGGGGAAGCGAAGGGAGCTTCACCCCTCCACTTT.

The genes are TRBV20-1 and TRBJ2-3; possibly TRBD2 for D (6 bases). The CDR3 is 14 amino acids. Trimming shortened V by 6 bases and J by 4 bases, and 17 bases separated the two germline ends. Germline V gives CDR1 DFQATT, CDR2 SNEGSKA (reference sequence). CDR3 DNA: TGCAGTGCCTATTCTAGCGCGAGCGCAGATACGCAGTATTTT. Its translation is CSAYSSASADTQYF.

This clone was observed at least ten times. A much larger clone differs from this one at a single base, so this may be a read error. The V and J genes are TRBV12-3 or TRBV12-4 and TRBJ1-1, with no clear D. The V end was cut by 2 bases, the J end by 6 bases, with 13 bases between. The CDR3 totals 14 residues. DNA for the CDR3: TGTGCCAGCAGTTTAAGTTGCGGGGTGGCTGAAGCTTTCTTT. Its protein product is CASSLSCGVAEAFF.